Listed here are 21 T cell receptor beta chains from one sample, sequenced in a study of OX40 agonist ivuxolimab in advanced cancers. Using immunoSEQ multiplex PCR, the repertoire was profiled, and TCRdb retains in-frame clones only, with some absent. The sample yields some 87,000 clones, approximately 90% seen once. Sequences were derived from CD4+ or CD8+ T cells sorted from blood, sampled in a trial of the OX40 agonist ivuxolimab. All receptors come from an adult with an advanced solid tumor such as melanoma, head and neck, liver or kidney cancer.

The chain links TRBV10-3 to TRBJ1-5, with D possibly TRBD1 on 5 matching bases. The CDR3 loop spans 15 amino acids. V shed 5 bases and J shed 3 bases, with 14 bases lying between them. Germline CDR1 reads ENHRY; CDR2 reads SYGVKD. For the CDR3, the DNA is TGTGCCATCAGTTCCGGAGGGGCCTCCAATCAGCCCCAGCATTTT. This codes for CAISSGGASNQPQHF.

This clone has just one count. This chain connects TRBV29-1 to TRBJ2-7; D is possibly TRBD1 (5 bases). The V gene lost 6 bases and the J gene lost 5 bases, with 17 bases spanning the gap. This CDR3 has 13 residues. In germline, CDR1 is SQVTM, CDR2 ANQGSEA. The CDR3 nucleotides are TGCAGCGTCGCTAAGGGGCTCCCCAACGAGCAGTACTTC. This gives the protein CSVAKGLPNEQYF.

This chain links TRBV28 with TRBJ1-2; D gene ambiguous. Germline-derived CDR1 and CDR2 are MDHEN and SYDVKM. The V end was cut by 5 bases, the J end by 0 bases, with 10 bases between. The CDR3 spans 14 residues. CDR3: CASSLHGTNYGYTF. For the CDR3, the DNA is TGTGCCAGCAGTCTACACGGCACTAACTATGGCTACACCTTC.

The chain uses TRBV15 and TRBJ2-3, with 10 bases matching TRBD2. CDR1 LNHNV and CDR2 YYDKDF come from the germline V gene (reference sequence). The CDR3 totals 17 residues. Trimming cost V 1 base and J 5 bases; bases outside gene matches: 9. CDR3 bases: TGTGCCACCAGCAGAGTTGGTAGCGGGGGGACGGGAGATACGCAGTATTTT. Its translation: CATSRVGSGGTGDTQYF.

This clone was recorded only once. The CDR3 is CASSPRGGTSGTSTDTQYF. CDR3 sequence (DNA): TGTGCCAGCAGCCCAAGGGGAGGGACTAGCGGGACTAGCACAGATACGCAGTATTTT. The chain joins TRBV9 to TRBJ2-3; 13 positions agree with TRBD2. Germline-derived CDR1 and CDR2 are SGDLS and YYNGEE. The CDR3 is 19 residues long. Trimming took 4 bases from V and 0 from J; bases not matched to a gene: 11.

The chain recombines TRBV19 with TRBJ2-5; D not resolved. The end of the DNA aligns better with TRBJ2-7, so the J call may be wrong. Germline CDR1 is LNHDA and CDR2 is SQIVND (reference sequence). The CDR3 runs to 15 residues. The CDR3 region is CASSTRSDTPYEQYF. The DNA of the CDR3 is TGTGCCAGTAGTACCCGATCCGACACCCCCTACGAGCAGTACTTC.

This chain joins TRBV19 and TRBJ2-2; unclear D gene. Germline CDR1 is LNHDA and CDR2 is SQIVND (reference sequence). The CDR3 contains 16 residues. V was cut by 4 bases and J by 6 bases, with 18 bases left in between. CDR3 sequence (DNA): TGTGCCAGTAGTACCCTGGGATTAAGGTTCGCCGGGGAGCTGTTTTTT. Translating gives CASSTLGLRFAGELFF.

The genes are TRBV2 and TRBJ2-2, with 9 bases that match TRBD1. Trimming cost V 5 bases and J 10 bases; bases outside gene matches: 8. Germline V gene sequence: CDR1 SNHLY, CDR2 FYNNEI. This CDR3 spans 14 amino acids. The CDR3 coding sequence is TGTGCCAGCAGTCTAAGACAGGGGGGAGAGGAGCTGTTTTTT. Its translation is CASSLRQGGEELFF.

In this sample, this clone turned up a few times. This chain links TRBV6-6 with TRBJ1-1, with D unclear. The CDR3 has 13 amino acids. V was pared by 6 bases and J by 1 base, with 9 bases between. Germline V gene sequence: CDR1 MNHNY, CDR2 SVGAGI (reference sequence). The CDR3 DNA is TGTGCCAGCAGCCCACGGGAGAACACTGAAGCTTTCTTT. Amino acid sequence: CASSPRENTEAFF.

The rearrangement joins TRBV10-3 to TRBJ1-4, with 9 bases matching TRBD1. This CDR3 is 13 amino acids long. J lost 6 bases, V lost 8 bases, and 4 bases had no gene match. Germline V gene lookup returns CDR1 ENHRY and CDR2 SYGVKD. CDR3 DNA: TGTGCCATCCAACAGGGGGCTGATGAAAAACTGTTTTTT. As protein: CAIQQGADEKLFF.

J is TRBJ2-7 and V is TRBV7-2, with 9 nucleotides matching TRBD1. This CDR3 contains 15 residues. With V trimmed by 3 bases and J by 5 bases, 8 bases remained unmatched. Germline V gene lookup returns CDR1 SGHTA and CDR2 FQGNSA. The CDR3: CASSFDRGERHEQYF. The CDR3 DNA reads TGTGCCAGCAGCTTCGACAGGGGGGAAAGGCACGAGCAGTACTTC.

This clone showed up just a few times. The chain's CDR3 is CASSLSPGRDSGTSNTGELFF. CDR3 in DNA: TGTGCCAGCAGTTTATCACCAGGGCGGGATAGCGGGACCAGTAACACCGGGGAGCTGTTTTTT. The chain carries TRBV27 and TRBJ2-2; TRBD2 matches 8 bases. This CDR3 has 21 residues. Germline V lookup: CDR1 MNHEY, CDR2 SMNVEV (reference sequence). V shed 0 bases and J 2 bases; nucleotides not matched to a gene: 17.

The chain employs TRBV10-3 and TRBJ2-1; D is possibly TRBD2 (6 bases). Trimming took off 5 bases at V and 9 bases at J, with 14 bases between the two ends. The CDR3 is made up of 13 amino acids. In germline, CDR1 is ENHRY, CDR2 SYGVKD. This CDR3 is CAISPGGRGEQFF. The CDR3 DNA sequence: TGTGCCATCAGTCCCGGGGGAAGAGGTGAGCAGTTCTTC.

DNA for the CDR3: TGTGCCAGCAGCCCAACAACTAGCACAGATACGCAGTATTTT. The encoded protein is CASSPTTSTDTQYF. The chain couples TRBV7-2 to TRBJ2-3, with D hard to call. CDR1 is SGHTA and CDR2 is FQGNSA in the germline V gene. With 5 bases removed from V and 0 bases from J, the gap between germline ends came to 9 bases. CDR3 length: 14 amino acids.

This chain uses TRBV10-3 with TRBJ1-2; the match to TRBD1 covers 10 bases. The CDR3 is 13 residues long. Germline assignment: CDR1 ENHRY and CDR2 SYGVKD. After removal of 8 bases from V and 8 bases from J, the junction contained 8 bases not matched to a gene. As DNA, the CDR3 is TGTGCCATCTCCGGGACAGGGGCTGGAGGCTACACCTTC. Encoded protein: CAISGTGAGGYTF.

In DNA form, the CDR3 reads TGTGCCAGCTCCGGACTAGACGAAGAGACCCAGTACTTC. Residues: CASSGLDEETQYF. The V gene is TRBV18, the J gene TRBJ2-5, with 7 bases fitting TRBD2. V shed 6 bases, J shed 3 bases, and the junction held 4 bases outside the gene matches. The CDR3 is 13 residues long. Per germline, CDR1 KGHSH and CDR2 LQKENI. Combining the CDR3 with reference TRBV18 and TRBJ2-5 gives the whole variable domain NAGVMQNPRHLVRRRGQEARLRCSPMKGHSHVYWYRQLPEEGLKFMVYLQKENIIDESGMPKERFSAEFPKEGPSILRIQQVVRGDSAAYFCASSGLDEETQYFGPGTRLLVL.

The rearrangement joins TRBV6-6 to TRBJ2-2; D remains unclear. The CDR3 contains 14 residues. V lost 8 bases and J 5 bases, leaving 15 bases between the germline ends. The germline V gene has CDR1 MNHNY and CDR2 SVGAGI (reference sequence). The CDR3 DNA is TGTGCCAGCGGTAGCCTCCCGGCTACCGGGGAGCTGTTTTTT. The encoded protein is CASGSLPATGELFF.

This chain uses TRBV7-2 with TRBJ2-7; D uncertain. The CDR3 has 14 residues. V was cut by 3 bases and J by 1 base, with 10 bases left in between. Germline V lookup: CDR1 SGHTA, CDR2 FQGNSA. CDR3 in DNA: TGTGCCAGCAGCTTGACCCAAGTTTCCTACGAGCAGTACTTC. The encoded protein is CASSLTQVSYEQYF.

CDR3 residues: CASSRTTTEAFF. DNA of the CDR3: TGTGCCAGCAGTAGGACCACCACTGAAGCTTTCTTT. V and J are TRBV28 and TRBJ1-1; no firm D call. The CDR3 totals 12 residues. V was shortened by 5 bases and J by 4 bases, with 8 bases between the two germline ends. Germline V gene lookup returns CDR1 MDHEN and CDR2 SYDVKM.

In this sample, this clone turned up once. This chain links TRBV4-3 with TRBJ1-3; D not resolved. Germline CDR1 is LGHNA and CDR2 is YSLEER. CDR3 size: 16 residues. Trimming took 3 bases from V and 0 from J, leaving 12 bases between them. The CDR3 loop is CASSQVYMGSGNTIYF. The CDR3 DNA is TGCGCCAGCAGCCAGGTTTATATGGGCTCTGGAAACACCATATATTTT.

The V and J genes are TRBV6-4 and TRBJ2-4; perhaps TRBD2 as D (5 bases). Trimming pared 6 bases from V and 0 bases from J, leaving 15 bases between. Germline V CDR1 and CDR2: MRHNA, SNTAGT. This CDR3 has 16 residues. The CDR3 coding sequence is TGTGCCAGCAGGACGCCCGGGGAGCTAGCCAAAAACATTCAGTACTTC. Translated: CASRTPGELAKNIQYF.